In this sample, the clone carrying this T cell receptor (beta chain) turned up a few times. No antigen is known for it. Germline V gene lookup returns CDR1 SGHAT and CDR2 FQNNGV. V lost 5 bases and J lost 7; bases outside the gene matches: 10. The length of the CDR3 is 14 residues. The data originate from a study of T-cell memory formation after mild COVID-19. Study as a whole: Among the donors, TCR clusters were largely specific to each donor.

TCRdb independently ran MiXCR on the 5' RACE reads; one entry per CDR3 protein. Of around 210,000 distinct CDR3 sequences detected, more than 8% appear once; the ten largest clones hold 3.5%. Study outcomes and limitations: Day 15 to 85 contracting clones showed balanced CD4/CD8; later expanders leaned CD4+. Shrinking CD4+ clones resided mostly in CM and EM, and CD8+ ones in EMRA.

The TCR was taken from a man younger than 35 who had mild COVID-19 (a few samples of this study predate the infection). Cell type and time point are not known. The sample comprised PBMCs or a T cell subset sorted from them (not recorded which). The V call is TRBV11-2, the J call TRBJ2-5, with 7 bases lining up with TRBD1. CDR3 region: CASSNNRGPGTQYF. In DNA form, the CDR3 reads TGTGCCAGCAGCAATAACAGGGGCCCGGGGACCCAGTACTTC.